This T cell receptor (beta chain) was sequenced during a study of shared clonotypes between healthy human individuals. The data were produced by immunoSEQ multiplex PCR, yet TCRdb's version contains in-frame clones alone and is incomplete. The sample lists some 2 million clones; roughly 95% were seen once. Terminally differentiated effector memory CD45RA+ cells were left out of the naive CD8 fraction, which was CD45RO-negative and positively selected for CCR7. Donors were healthy HIV-negative adults without recent acute infections or vaccinations. Caucasian adults living in Nashville, Tennessee, provided all samples. The receptor was isolated from a man younger than 30 in good health. Sequencing was carried out using naive CD8+ T cells sorted from blood.

The CDR3 coding sequence is TGTGCCATCTTCGGGAACACCGGGGAGCTGTTTTTT. As protein: CAIFGNTGELFF. The rearrangement joins TRBV10-3 to TRBJ2-2; no reliable D call. The germline V and J ends were trimmed by 8 bases and 1 base, with 5 bases remaining between them. Germline V lookup: CDR1 ENHRY, CDR2 SYGVKD. CDR3 length: 12 residues.